The 3 T cell receptor beta chains listed next were all sequenced from one sample in a study of prognosis after radiotherapy for stage I lung cancer. Amplification of TCR beta CDR3 from genomic DNA used two-round multiplex PCR. Specific primers for each TRBV and TRBJ gene were what first-round PCR used. TCRdb recomputed calls from the multiplex PCR reads with MiXCR, one row per CDR3 protein. The sample yields about 12,000 distinct CDR3 sequences, roughly 54% seen once. Sequences were derived from PBMCs, sampled before or after stereotactic body radiation therapy (not recorded which). The receptors here all came from a donor over 45 with non-small cell lung cancer.

The table lists this clonotype with many counts. The V gene is TRBV2, the J gene TRBJ1-2; maybe TRBD1 (5 bases). This CDR3 spans 15 amino acids. CDR1 SNHLY and CDR2 FYNNEI come from the germline V gene. V lost 8 bases to trimming and J lost 3 bases, with 19 bases between them. The CDR3 reads CASLEEVREDYGYTF. The CDR3 DNA reads TGTGCCAGCCTTGAAGAGGTCAGGGAGGACTATGGCTACACCTTC.

This clonotype was found many times. The chain combines TRBV20-1 with TRBJ2-5; possible D gene TRBD2, 6 bases. CDR1 is DFQATT, CDR2 SNEGSKA, per germline (reference sequence). The V gene lost 1 base and the J gene lost 2 bases, with 17 bases spanning the gap. CDR3 length: 16 amino acids. The CDR3 DNA sequence: TGCAGTGCTAGAGGGGGGGAAGGGGCTAGACAAGAGACCCAGTACTTC. Translation: CSARGGEGARQETQYF.

The V gene is TRBV4-1, the J gene TRBJ2-5, with 9 bases fitting TRBD1. The CDR3 has 16 residues. Trimming took 2 bases from V and 5 from J; bases not matched to a gene: 9. CDR1 is MGHRA, CDR2 YSYEKL, per germline. The DNA of the CDR3 is TGCGCCAGCAGCCAACCCGGGACAGGGTATTTCGAGACCCAGTACTTC. This codes for CASSQPGTGYFETQYF.